This passage covers 11 T cell receptor beta chains from one sample sequenced in a study of neurological immune-mediated disorders. TCRdb redid the calling of the 5' RACE reads with MiXCR, one entry per CDR3 protein. The sample consists of more than 70,000 distinct CDR3 sequences, approximately 10% of them appearing once. The sequenced material came from PBMCs. The receptor source for this set is a man in his forties or fifties in good health.

This clonotype came up many times. The chain is built from TRBV6-6 and TRBJ2-7; 7 nucleotides match TRBD1. Germline CDR1 is MNHNY and CDR2 is SVGAGI (reference sequence). Trimming at V came to 6 bases and at J to 2 bases, leaving 10 bases not matched to a gene. The CDR3 runs 15 residues. The CDR3 protein is CASRSHPGQTYEQYF. The CDR3 DNA follows: TGTGCCAGCAGGTCACATCCGGGACAGACCTACGAGCAGTACTTC.

This clonotype was counted between two and nine times. The rearrangement joins TRBV28 to TRBJ2-3, with TRBD1 matching over 7 bases. The CDR3 length is 15 residues. J was trimmed by 0 bases and V by 5 bases; bases with no gene match: 5. Germline V gene sequence: CDR1 MDHEN, CDR2 SYDVKM. CDR3 sequence reads: CASSTGQTSTDTQYF. The CDR3 DNA reads as TGTGCCAGCAGTACGGGACAGACTAGCACAGATACGCAGTATTTT.

The chain links TRBV20-1 to TRBJ1-1, with 7 bases identical to TRBD1. This CDR3 is built from 17 residues. The V gene's germline CDR1 is DFQATT and CDR2 SNEGSKA (reference sequence). After removal of 2 bases from V and 0 bases from J, the junction contained 12 bases not matched to a gene. DNA for the CDR3: TGCAGTGCTAGAAATACAGGGGTAGAGGTTCTGAACACTGAAGCTTTCTTT. Translating it yields CSARNTGVEVLNTEAFF.

This clonotype was picked up a small number of times. V gene TRBV15 combines with J gene TRBJ1-1; D not resolved. CDR1 and CDR2 (germline): LNHNV, YYDKDF (reference sequence). V was trimmed by 2 bases and J by 9 bases, leaving 13 bases between them. This CDR3 has 13 amino acids. DNA of the CDR3: TGTGCCACCAGCAGATTGGCGCGGCCACAAGCTTTCTTT. Protein product: CATSRLARPQAFF. Full variable domain (missing parts from reference TRBV15 and TRBJ1-1): DAMVIQNPRYQVTQFGKPVTLSCSQTLNHNVMYWYQQKSSQAPKLLFHYYDKDFNNEADTPDNFQSRRPNTSFCFLDIRSPGLGDTAMYLCATSRLARPQAFFGQGTRLTVV.

There are a few counts of this clonotype. This chain uses TRBV6-6 with TRBJ2-1, with no clear D. CDR3 length: 12 residues. The V end lost 0 bases, the J end lost 10 bases, and 7 bases lay between the germline ends. From germline, CDR1 is MNHNY and CDR2 SVGAGI (reference sequence). The CDR3 spells CASSYSNREQFF. In DNA, the CDR3 is TGTGCCAGCAGTTACTCTAATCGGGAGCAGTTCTTC.

This clonotype was observed many times. This chain connects TRBV28 to TRBJ2-5; D ambiguous. CDR1 is MDHEN and CDR2 is SYDVKM in the germline V gene. The V end was cut by 11 bases, the J end by 1 base, with 14 bases between. The CDR3 has 13 amino acids. CDR3 DNA: TGTGCCTCCCATGCGCCGGCCCAAGAGACCCAGTACTTC. Amino acid sequence: CASHAPAQETQYF.

This clonotype was counted a few times. The V and J genes are TRBV6-5 and TRBJ2-7; D might be TRBD1 or TRBD2, each matching 5 bases. V gave up 5 bases and J gave up 2 bases, with 16 bases separating them. Germline lookup yields CDR1 MNHEY and CDR2 SVGAGI. The CDR3 loop spans 15 amino acids. The CDR3 loop is CASSRSGSNPYEQYF. CDR3 DNA: TGTGCCAGCAGTCGGTCAGGGAGCAATCCCTACGAGCAGTACTTC.

This clonotype was seen a handful of times. One end of the junction does not line up with germline, which may come from a read error. The chain employs TRBV3-1 and TRBJ2-1, with D unresolved. There are 16 residues in the CDR3. CDR1 and CDR2 from the germline V gene are LGHDT and YNNKEL (reference sequence). The CDR3 bases are TGTGCCAACAGCCAAGAGTCCCGGAGCTCCTACAATGAGCAGTTCTTC. Translation gives CANSQESRSSYNEQFF.

This clonotype was observed many times. The chain carries TRBV6-6 and TRBJ1-2; no firm D call. The germline V and J ends were trimmed by 2 bases and 3 bases, with 1 base remaining between them. Germline V lookup: CDR1 MNHNY, CDR2 SVGAGI (reference sequence). This CDR3 spans 11 amino acids. CDR3 coding DNA: TGTGCCAGCAGTTACGACTATGGCTACACCTTC. This sequence encodes CASSYDYGYTF.

Many counts were recorded for this clonotype. The chain couples TRBV12-3 or TRBV12-4 to TRBJ2-7; 10 bases agree with TRBD2. Losses at the gene ends were 8 bases for V and 5 bases for J; bases not matched to a gene: 3. The length of the CDR3 is 12 residues. The CDR3 coding sequence is TGTGCCAGCCAAGCGGGGGGGAACGAGCAGTACTTC. It translates to CASQAGGNEQYF.

This clonotype was observed many times. The CDR3 is CASSPWVADTEAFF. Written as DNA, the CDR3 is TGTGCCAGCAGTCCTTGGGTGGCGGACACTGAAGCTTTCTTT. This chain links TRBV12-3 or TRBV12-4 with TRBJ1-1; D is ambiguous. The V gene lost 5 bases and the J gene lost 3 bases, with 13 bases spanning the gap. CDR3 length: 14 residues.